This T cell receptor (beta chain) comes out of a study of blood T cell repertoires in COVID-19. Across the study: The United States, Italy and Spain provided the acute and convalescent COVID-19 samples. T cells, B-cell-depleted T cells, or PBMCs provided the cDNA or gDNA that served as material.

The CDR3 runs 18 residues. Study processing details: Estimates of nucleated cell counts were drawn from the amplification of reference gene primers. Sequencing was performed with immunoSEQ multiplex PCR; in TCRdb, only in-frame clones are kept and a portion is missing. That table furnishes V, J and clone size, whereas the DNA furnished D and trimming. The data hold 310,000 or so clones, with 86% observed a single time. The receptor's source is a woman in her twenties or thirties who had recovered from COVID-19. Sequencing was performed on peripheral blood. This chain joins TRBV21-1 and TRBJ2-3; the table's D call of TRBD2 was not tested on the DNA. TRBV21-1 is a pseudogene segment. The CDR3 loop reads CASSKAKRLAGREDTQYF. Here the CDR3 DNA reads TGTGCCAGCAGCAAAGCGAAGAGACTAGCGGGACGAGAAGATACGCAGTATTTT.